The following is a T cell receptor beta chain sequence with its context. This entry belongs to a study of CD4 and CD8 cells across lung adenocarcinoma regions. TCRdb fed the PCR reads into MiXCR, producing one record per CDR3 protein. The repertoire holds 10,000 to 15,000 distinct CDR3 sequences, with roughly 43% as singletons. Trimming pared 0 bases from V and 11 bases from J, leaving 11 bases between. The germline gives CDR1 SGHDN, CDR2 FVKESK. The CDR3 has 13 residues. Localized lung adenocarcinoma, a non-small cell lung cancer, affected the donors. The sequencing sample was made of CD8+ T cells from the margin of a lung tumor. The clonotype was recovered from a female donor with lung adenocarcinoma. The CD4 and CD8 labels of this study may be unreliable. The chain uses TRBV14 and TRBJ2-1; D might be TRBD1 (6 bases). This chain's CDR3 is CASSQDTQGKQFF. CDR3 in DNA: TGTGCCAGCAGCCAAGATACCCAGGGGAAGCAGTTCTTC.